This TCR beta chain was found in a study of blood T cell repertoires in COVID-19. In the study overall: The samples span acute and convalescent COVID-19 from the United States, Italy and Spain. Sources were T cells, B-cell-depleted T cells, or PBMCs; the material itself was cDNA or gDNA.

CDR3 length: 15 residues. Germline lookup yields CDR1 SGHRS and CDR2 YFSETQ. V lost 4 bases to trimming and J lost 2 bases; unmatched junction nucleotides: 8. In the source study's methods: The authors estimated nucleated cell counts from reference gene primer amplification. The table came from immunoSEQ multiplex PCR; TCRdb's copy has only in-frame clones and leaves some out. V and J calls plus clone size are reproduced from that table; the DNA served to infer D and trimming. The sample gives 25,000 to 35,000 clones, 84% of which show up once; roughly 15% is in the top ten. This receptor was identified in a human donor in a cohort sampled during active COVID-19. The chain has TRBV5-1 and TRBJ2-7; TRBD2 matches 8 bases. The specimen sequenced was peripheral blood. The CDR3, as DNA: TGCGCCAGCAGCGGCGGGGGGCTACCCACCTACGAGCAGTACTTC. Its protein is CASSGGGLPTYEQYF.